A selection of T cell receptor beta chains follows, all from one sample in a study of shared clonotypes between healthy human individuals. TCRdb's table, derived via immunoSEQ multiplex PCR, lists solely in-frame clones and lacks some. Of 2 million to 3 million clones listed, approximately 93% were seen once; the top ten hold roughly 0.36%. Sequenced sample: naive CD4+ T cells from PBMCs. The origin of the receptors is a man between 18 and 35 years old in good health. Some clones in this sample may be carry-over from other donors' samples. The CDR3 runs from the conserved cysteine through the conserved F or W. The D gene is left open where the match is weak. Clone size is given for some rows only: seen once, a few or many times, or a class if the clone is expanded.

CDR3aa: CASSEMRLAYEQYF
CDR3nt: TGTGCCAGCAGTGAAATGAGACTAGCCTACGAGCAGTACTTC
abundance: .
v_gene: TRBV6-1
d_gene: .
j_gene: TRBJ2-7

CDR3aa: CSVLVLGSSGNTIYF
CDR3nt: TGCAGCGTCCTAGTTCTAGGGAGCTCTGGAAACACCATATATTTT
abundance: .
v_gene: TRBV29-1
d_gene: .
j_gene: TRBJ1-3

CDR3aa: CASSPSLAGVGGRYEQYF
CDR3nt: TGTGCCAGCAGTCCCTCACTAGCGGGAGTGGGAGGGCGCTACGAGCAGTACTTC
abundance: .
v_gene: TRBV27
d_gene: TRBD2
j_gene: TRBJ2-7

CDR3aa: CASGLTGAPNTEAFF
CDR3nt: TGCGCCAGCGGCTTGACAGGGGCTCCGAACACTGAAGCTTTCTTT
abundance: .
v_gene: TRBV5-1
d_gene: TRBD1
j_gene: TRBJ1-1

CDR3aa: CASSQTSGSQYEQYF
CDR3nt: TGTGCCAGCAGTCAGACTAGCGGGAGCCAGTACGAGCAGTACTTC
abundance: .
v_gene: TRBV5-5
d_gene: TRBD2
j_gene: TRBJ2-7

CDR3aa: CASSYLPGTSVTTQHF
CDR3nt: TGTGCCAGCAGTTACCTTCCCGGGACGTCCGTGACGACCCAGCATTTT
abundance: .
v_gene: TRBV27
d_gene: .
j_gene: TRBJ1-5

CDR3aa: CASSGDRGIGELFF
CDR3nt: TGTGCCAGCAGTGGTGACAGGGGAATCGGGGAGCTGTTTTTT
abundance: once
v_gene: TRBV2
d_gene: TRBD1
j_gene: TRBJ2-2

CDR3aa: CASSLWLSRQGPDEKLFF
CDR3nt: TGTGCCAGCAGTTTATGGCTCTCCAGACAGGGGCCGGATGAAAAACTGTTTTTT
abundance: .
v_gene: TRBV28
d_gene: TRBD1
j_gene: TRBJ1-4

CDR3aa: CASSTPTGTGSIKETQYF
CDR3nt: TGTGCCAGCAGCACACCCACCGGGACAGGGTCAATCAAAGAGACCCAGTACTTC
abundance: .
v_gene: TRBV7-2
d_gene: TRBD1
j_gene: TRBJ2-5

CDR3aa: CASSLIPVRSSEASGAYNEQFF
CDR3nt: TGTGCCAGCAGCTTAATCCCCGTCCGTTCCTCGGAGGCTAGCGGAGCCTACAATGAGCAGTTCTTC
abundance: .
v_gene: TRBV7-3
d_gene: TRBD2
j_gene: TRBJ2-1

CDR3aa: CARSPNAGANTEAFF
CDR3nt: TGTGCCAGAAGCCCGAATGCAGGGGCCAACACTGAAGCTTTCTTT
abundance: .
v_gene: TRBV5-3
d_gene: .
j_gene: TRBJ1-1

CDR3aa: CASRRTSGQETQYF
CDR3nt: TGTGCCAGTAGACGGACTAGCGGCCAAGAGACCCAGTACTTC
abundance: .
v_gene: TRBV19
d_gene: TRBD2
j_gene: TRBJ2-5

CDR3aa: CASSLATGNTEAFF
CDR3nt: TGTGCCAGCAGCTTGGCTACAGGGAACACTGAAGCTTTCTTT
abundance: .
v_gene: TRBV5-4
d_gene: .
j_gene: TRBJ1-1

CDR3aa: CASSAQGFGTDTQYF
CDR3nt: TGTGCCAGCAGCGCACAGGGATTTGGCACAGATACGCAGTATTTT
abundance: .
v_gene: TRBV9
d_gene: .
j_gene: TRBJ2-3

CDR3aa: CASSYSGGNYEQYF
CDR3nt: TGTGCCAGCAGTTACTCGGGGGGAAACTACGAGCAGTACTTC
abundance: .
v_gene: TRBV6-6
d_gene: .
j_gene: TRBJ2-7

CDR3aa: CASSFTDTQYF
CDR3nt: TGTGCCAGCAGTTTTACAGATACGCAGTATTTT
abundance: few
v_gene: TRBV28
d_gene: .
j_gene: TRBJ2-3

CDR3aa: CASSLASYYNEQFF
CDR3nt: TGTGCCAGCAGTTTAGCTAGCTACTACAATGAGCAGTTCTTC
abundance: .
v_gene: TRBV28
d_gene: .
j_gene: TRBJ2-1

CDR3aa: CASSLGPAGGYEQYF
CDR3nt: TGTGCCAGCAGCTTAGGCCCAGCGGGAGGGTACGAGCAGTACTTC
abundance: .
v_gene: TRBV11-2
d_gene: TRBD2
j_gene: TRBJ2-7

CDR3aa: CASIPGGAGSNEQFF
CDR3nt: TGTGCCAGCATCCCAGGGGGGGCAGGGTCCAATGAGCAGTTCTTC
abundance: .
v_gene: TRBV5-8
d_gene: .
j_gene: TRBJ2-1

CDR3aa: CASSWGQGSNEKLFF
CDR3nt: TGTGCCAGCAGCTGGGGACAGGGGTCTAATGAAAAACTGTTTTTT
abundance: .
v_gene: TRBV7-9
d_gene: TRBD1
j_gene: TRBJ1-4

CDR3aa: CASGSARDSVYNEQFF
CDR3nt: TGTGCTAGTGGTTCAGCTCGGGACAGCGTATACAATGAGCAGTTCTTC
abundance: .
v_gene: TRBV12-5
d_gene: TRBD1
j_gene: TRBJ2-1

CDR3aa: CASSQRDRQNTEAFF
CDR3nt: TGTGCCAGCAGCCAAAGGGACAGGCAGAACACTGAAGCTTTCTTT
abundance: .
v_gene: TRBV11-1
d_gene: TRBD1
j_gene: TRBJ1-1

CDR3aa: CASSPSGAWGEQYF
CDR3nt: TGTGCCAGCAGCCCTAGCGGGGCCTGGGGGGAGCAGTACTTC
abundance: .
v_gene: TRBV7-9
d_gene: TRBD2
j_gene: TRBJ2-7

CDR3aa: CASSELGRGIGNEQFF
CDR3nt: TGTGCCAGCAGTGAACTAGGGCGGGGAATAGGCAATGAGCAGTTCTTC
abundance: .
v_gene: TRBV25-1
d_gene: .
j_gene: TRBJ2-1

CDR3aa: CASKVSSPEKLFF
CDR3nt: TGTGCCAGCAAGGTCAGCTCGCCTGAAAAACTGTTTTTT
abundance: .
v_gene: TRBV28
d_gene: .
j_gene: TRBJ1-4

CDR3aa: CASRIEGRGFRNQPQHF
CDR3nt: TGTGCCAGTAGAATAGAGGGACGGGGTTTCCGCAATCAGCCCCAGCATTTT
abundance: once
v_gene: TRBV19
d_gene: .
j_gene: TRBJ1-5

CDR3aa: CASSLDSNQPQHF
CDR3nt: TGCGCCAGCAGCTTAGACAGCAATCAGCCCCAGCATTTT
abundance: .
v_gene: TRBV5-1
d_gene: .
j_gene: TRBJ1-5

CDR3aa: CASSSTGAGNQPQHF
CDR3nt: TGTGCCAGCAGCTCTACAGGGGCAGGGAATCAGCCCCAGCATTTT
abundance: .
v_gene: TRBV11-2
d_gene: TRBD1
j_gene: TRBJ1-5

CDR3aa: CATRARGEGEQYF
CDR3nt: TGTGCCACCAGGGCTAGGGGAGAGGGGGAGCAGTACTTC
abundance: .
v_gene: TRBV15
d_gene: .
j_gene: TRBJ2-7

CDR3aa: CASSLGPAYEQYF
CDR3nt: TGTGCCAGCAGCTTAGGGCCTGCCTACGAGCAGTACTTC
abundance: .
v_gene: TRBV11-3
d_gene: .
j_gene: TRBJ2-7

CDR3aa: CASSLPGRTNTGELFF
CDR3nt: TGTGCCAGCAGCTTGCCGGGACGGACGAACACCGGGGAGCTGTTTTTT
abundance: .
v_gene: TRBV5-4
d_gene: .
j_gene: TRBJ2-2

CDR3aa: CASSPRVSGGPFSYEQYF
CDR3nt: TGTGCCAGCAGTCCTCGGGTGTCGGGAGGCCCATTCTCCTACGAGCAGTACTTC
abundance: .
v_gene: TRBV27
d_gene: TRBD2
j_gene: TRBJ2-7

CDR3aa: CASSLRGSSNEQFF
CDR3nt: TGCGCCAGCAGCTTGAGGGGGTCAAGCAATGAGCAGTTCTTC
abundance: .
v_gene: TRBV5-1
d_gene: .
j_gene: TRBJ2-1

CDR3aa: CASSYGGRYTGELFF
CDR3nt: TGTGCCAGCAGTTACGGCGGCAGATACACCGGGGAGCTGTTTTTT
abundance: .
v_gene: TRBV6-5
d_gene: .
j_gene: TRBJ2-2

CDR3aa: CASSLESASPGGYTF
CDR3nt: TGCGCCAGCAGCTTGGAAAGTGCGTCGCCCGGCGGCTACACCTTC
abundance: few
v_gene: TRBV5-1
d_gene: .
j_gene: TRBJ1-2

CDR3aa: CASSVGRARDTQYF
CDR3nt: TGTGCCAGCAGCGTAGGGAGGGCGCGGGATACGCAGTATTTT
abundance: .
v_gene: TRBV9
d_gene: .
j_gene: TRBJ2-3

CDR3aa: CASKRQGNYGYTF
CDR3nt: TGTGCTAGCAAGAGACAGGGTAACTATGGCTACACCTTC
abundance: .
v_gene: TRBV12-5
d_gene: TRBD1
j_gene: TRBJ1-2

CDR3aa: CASSLGGALDTEAFF
CDR3nt: TGTGCCAGCAGCTTAGGTGGGGCGCTTGACACTGAAGCTTTCTTT
abundance: .
v_gene: TRBV11-2
d_gene: .
j_gene: TRBJ1-1

CDR3aa: CASSFPRGTGDGYTF
CDR3nt: TGTGCCAGCAGTTTCCCGCGAGGGACAGGGGATGGCTACACCTTC
abundance: .
v_gene: TRBV28
d_gene: TRBD1
j_gene: TRBJ1-2

CDR3aa: CATSWGRVSNQPQHF
CDR3nt: TGTGCCACCAGCTGGGGACGGGTTAGCAATCAGCCCCAGCATTTT
abundance: .
v_gene: TRBV15
d_gene: .
j_gene: TRBJ1-5

CDR3aa: CASSGTTYSYEQYF
CDR3nt: TGCGCCAGCAGCGGGACCACTTACTCCTACGAGCAGTACTTC
abundance: .
v_gene: TRBV5-1
d_gene: .
j_gene: TRBJ2-7